Sequencing of this TCR beta chain was carried out in a study of identical twins. The CDR3 extends over 16 amino acids. Germline lookup yields CDR1 MDHEN and CDR2 SYDVKM. Trimming took 7 bases from V and 3 from J, leaving 22 bases between them. A universal primer site came from template switching; cDNA carried unique molecular identifiers. From the 5' RACE reads, TCRdb called clonotypes with MiXCR, one entry per CDR3 protein. The sample includes more than 650,000 distinct CDR3 sequences, 5.5% to 6.5% of them seen just once. Findings of the study overall: Within twin pairs, the out-of-frame alpha sequences they shared showed excess low generation probability. Potential partial confounding of zero-insertion analyses by invariant MAIT and iNKT cells was noted.

Concerning this clonotype itself: The antigen is not known.

This clonotype originated in a young man in good health. Sequences were obtained from naive T cells sorted from blood. The chain links TRBV28 to TRBJ2-7; D unclear. The CDR3 region has the DNA TGTGCCAGCAATCACCCTCTTCTGGACGGGTACTACGAGCAGTACTTC. It is translated as CASNHPLLDGYYEQYF. The full variable domain, completed using reference TRBV28 and TRBJ2-7, is DVKVTQSSRYLVKRTGEKVFLECVQDMDHENMFWYRQDPGLGLRLIYFSYDVKMKEKGDIPEGYSVSREKKERFSLILESASTNQTSMYLCASNHPLLDGYYEQYFGPGTRLTVT.